This passage covers 6 T cell receptor beta chains from one sample sequenced in a study of blood T cell repertoires in COVID-19. The protocol was immunoSEQ multiplex PCR, while the TCRdb copy is restricted to in-frame clones and leaves out a portion. The table shows about 50,000 clones, with 85% to 90% occurring only once. The sequenced sample was peripheral blood. These receptors were collected from a human donor in a cohort sampled during active COVID-19.

The rearrangement joins TRBV28 to TRBJ2-7, with a tentative D call TRBD1 (6 bases). Germline V gene data show CDR1 as MDHEN and CDR2 as SYDVKM. The CDR3 contains 15 residues. The germline V and J ends were trimmed by 3 bases and 2 bases, with 14 bases remaining between them. The CDR3 here is CASSFRQGLTYEQYF. CDR3 nucleotide sequence: TGTGCCAGCAGTTTCCGGCAGGGGCTTACCTACGAGCAGTACTTC. Full variable domain (remainder filled in from reference TRBV28 and TRBJ2-7): DVKVTQSSRYLVKRTGEKVFLECVQDMDHENMFWYRQDPGLGLRLIYFSYDVKMKEKGDIPEGYSVSREKKERFSLILESASTNQTSMYLCASSFRQGLTYEQYFGPGTRLTVT.

This clone was counted between two and nine times. The chain joins TRBV19 to TRBJ2-2; 8 bases map to TRBD2. In germline, CDR1 is LNHDA, CDR2 SQIVND (reference sequence). V dropped 1 base and J dropped 6; count of bases not matched to a gene: 13. The CDR3 extends over 18 amino acids. The CDR3: CASSIGAGTRAKAGELFF. CDR3 DNA sequence: TGTGCCAGTAGTATAGGGGCCGGGACTAGAGCGAAGGCCGGGGAGCTGTTTTTT.

The genes are TRBV9 and TRBJ2-1; 13 nucleotides match TRBD2. V dropped 5 bases and J dropped 7; count of bases not matched to a gene: 6. Germline values: CDR1 SGDLS, CDR2 YYNGEE. The CDR3 length is 15 residues. CDR3 region: CASSEPGLAGNEQFF. DNA of the CDR3: TGTGCCAGCAGTGAACCGGGACTAGCGGGGAATGAGCAGTTCTTC.

The chain recombines TRBV6-4 with TRBJ2-4; 9 nucleotides line up with TRBD1. This CDR3 spans 13 amino acids. The V segment lost 6 bases and the J segment 10 bases; nucleotides outside the gene matches: 7. CDR1 is MRHNA, CDR2 SNTAGT, per germline. CDR3 loop: CASSGQGSMIQYF. CDR3 nucleotides: TGTGCCAGCAGCGGACAGGGGAGTATGATTCAGTACTTC.

V gene TRBV3-1 (or the pseudogene TRBV3-2) combines with J gene TRBJ1-4; TRBD1 might be the D (5 bases). This CDR3 region has 16 residues. Looked up from germline, CDR1 is LGHDT and CDR2 is YNNKEL (reference sequence). V was cut by 0 bases and J by 6 bases, with 14 bases left in between. Written as DNA, the CDR3 is TGTGCCAGCAGCCAAGATGGAGTCAGGGATCATGAAAAACTGTTTTTT. Amino acid sequence: CASSQDGVRDHEKLFF.

The chain uses TRBV7-3 and TRBJ2-2; 8 bases match TRBD2. This CDR3 is built from 15 residues. Unmatched junction bases numbered 3, after V lost 3 bases and J lost 3 bases. CDR1 and CDR2 from the germline V gene are SGHTA and FQGTGA. CDR3 coding DNA: TGTGCCAGCAGCTTCGCCGGGGGGGACACCGGGGAGCTGTTTTTT. Protein product: CASSFAGGDTGELFF.